This TCR beta chain was retrieved from a study of shared clonotypes between healthy human individuals. The wider study: Participating donors consisted of two women and a few men aged 18 to 49.

Positively selected for CCR7, the CD45RO-negative cells used as naive CD8 cells excluded terminally differentiated effector memory CD45RA+ cells. Libraries were prepared by immunoSEQ multiplex PCR; TCRdb keeps only in-frame clonotypes and omits some of them. The table lists 630,000 or so clones, 95% to 98% of them singletons. The CDR3 extends over 11 amino acids. Trimming shortened V by 7 bases and J by 6 bases, and 10 bases separated the two germline ends. CDR1 is SQVTM and CDR2 is ANQGSEA in the germline V gene. The V gene is TRBV29-1, the J gene TRBJ2-1; D call uncertain. The origin of this receptor is a man aged 25-45 years in good health. The material sequenced was naive CD8+ T cells sorted from blood. The CDR3 is CSALGLNEQFF. DNA for the CDR3: TGCAGCGCTCTAGGGCTCAATGAGCAGTTCTTC.